Here is one TCR beta chain with its context. The sample belongs to a study of blood T cell repertoires in COVID-19. Study details: The United States, Italy and Spain supplied acute and convalescent COVID-19 samples.

Participants had their cohort set by participant-reported clinical history. Resolution of symptoms, clearance, or two negative PCRs was present in recovered Cohort 3 donors. V lost 0 bases to trimming and J lost 3 bases, with 15 bases between them. CDR1 LGHDT and CDR2 YNNKEL come from the germline V gene (reference sequence). The CDR3 covers 16 residues. Clones were read by immunoSEQ multiplex PCR, and TCRdb kept only the in-frame ones, dropping some. The data hold roughly 150,000 clones, with about 80% observed a single time. The V and J genes are TRBV3-1 (or the pseudogene TRBV3-2) and TRBJ2-7, with D possibly matching TRBD2 (5 bases). The sequenced material came from PBMCs or T cells enriched from blood (not recorded which). The receptor was isolated from an older woman who had recovered from COVID-19. The CDR3 coding sequence is TGTGCCAGCAGCCAAGAAGAAGCGGATTCCTACTACGAGCAGTACTTC. Protein sequence: CASSQEEADSYYEQYF.